This T cell receptor (beta chain) was identified during a study of cytomegalovirus exposure and HLA in healthy donors. As for the study in general: Falling in the Caucasian-associated ancestry cluster were approximately 84% of under 450 genotyped donors.

The CDR3 totals 17 residues. The V gene lost 0 bases and the J gene lost 0 bases, with 13 bases spanning the gap. Germline CDR1 and CDR2: SGDLS and YYNGEE. In the PCR, 60 Vbeta and 13 Jbeta primers were used. Measured with immunoSEQ multiplex PCR; TCRdb has only the in-frame clones, and not every one. The sample gives about 94,000 clones, 70% to 85% of which show up once; about 9.4% is in the top ten. This sequence was found in a human donor in good health. This chain links TRBV9 with TRBJ2-1; D is perhaps TRBD2 (5 bases). Sequencing was carried out using PBMCs. CDR3 sequence reads: CASSVGGLGNSYNEQFF. The CDR3 bases are TGTGCCAGCAGCGTAGGAGGGTTAGGGAACTCCTACAATGAGCAGTTCTTC.